The 10 T cell receptor beta chains listed next were all sequenced from one sample in a study of molecular identifiers for immune sequencing clone quantification. TCRdb ran MiXCR on the PCR reads and lists one entry per CDR3 protein. The data contain nearly 650,000 distinct CDR3 sequences, less than 30% of them singletons. Sequenced: naive CD8+ T cells from blood, with Jurkat cell RNA spiked in. Subset reported: FACS-sorted CD8+CD4-CCR7+CD45RA+ naive T cells. The receptors here all came from a human donor in good health. Some libraries in this study had Jurkat cell RNA spiked in.

The sample holds many counts of this clonotype. The V call is TRBV4-3, the J call TRBJ2-1, with D possibly matching TRBD1 (5 bases). Trimming removed 1 base at V and 2 bases at J, with 12 bases between. The CDR3 has 16 amino acids. CDR1 is LGHNA, CDR2 YSLEER, per germline. DNA of the CDR3: TGCGCCAGCAGCCAAGTTTGGTCAGGGCCCTACAATGAGCAGTTCTTC. Its translation is CASSQVWSGPYNEQFF.

Remarks on this clonotype: A much larger clone lies a single base off, so this may be a read error. The chain employs TRBV7-8 and TRBJ2-3; D may be TRBD2 (5 bases). This CDR3 contains 16 residues. V was cut by 5 bases and J by 2 bases, with 17 bases left in between. From germline, CDR1 is SGHVS and CDR2 FQNEAQ. The CDR3 spells CASSAQTGGSTDTQYF. CDR3 in DNA: TGTGCCAGCAGCGCCCAGACTGGCGGGTCCACAGATACGCAGTATTTT.

With respect to this clonotype: A much larger clone is a single base away; this may be a read error. The J gene is TRBJ2-7, the V gene TRBV6-6; TRBD2 matches 10 bases. V shed 2 bases and J 6 bases; nucleotides not matched to a gene: 4. The CDR3 contains 14 residues. Germline V gene sequence: CDR1 MNHNY, CDR2 SVGAGI (reference sequence). The CDR3 DNA reads as TGTGCCAGCAGTTACCCTAGCGGGAGTTGCGAGCAGTACTTC. Its translation: CASSYPSGSCEQYF.

This clonotype was counted ten times or more. V usage is TRBV20-1 and J usage is TRBJ2-7, with 7 bases identical to TRBD1. Trimming at V came to 6 bases and at J to 2 bases, leaving 10 bases not matched to a gene. Germline CDR1 and CDR2: DFQATT and SNEGSKA (reference sequence). This CDR3 spans 14 amino acids. In DNA form, the CDR3 reads TGCAGTGCGGTTCGGGACAGTACTACCTACGAGCAGTACTTC. Translating gives CSAVRDSTTYEQYF.

This clonotype has a count of ten or more. V and J are TRBV20-1 and TRBJ2-2, with D uncertain. The CDR3 is made up of 14 amino acids. CDR1 and CDR2 from the germline V gene are DFQATT and SNEGSKA (reference sequence). The V end lost 6 bases, the J end lost 0 bases, and 11 bases lay between the germline ends. As DNA, the CDR3 is TGCAGTGCCCGACCGTTCGCGAACACCGGGGAGCTGTTTTTT. This gives the protein CSARPFANTGELFF.

The DNA for the CDR3 is TGTGCCAGCAGTTTATGGGACGGGGAGCTGTTTTTT. It specifies CASSLWDGELFF. The chain is built from TRBV27 and TRBJ2-2; no definite D call. The ends were cut back, 1 base at V and 7 bases at J, with 4 bases in the middle. Germline CDR1 is MNHEY and CDR2 is SMNVEV (reference sequence). The CDR3 spans 12 residues.

With respect to this clonotype: This may stem from a read error, because a much larger clone lies one nucleotide away. The chain recombines TRBV30 with TRBJ1-1; D is ambiguous. Trimming cost V 3 bases and J 0 bases, with 11 bases left between them. Germline-derived CDR1 and CDR2 are GTSNPN and SVGIG (reference sequence). The CDR3 sequence is 14 residues long. CDR3 coding DNA: TGTGCCTGGAGGGAAGTTCGCATGAACACTGAAGCTTTCTTT. Amino acids: CAWREVRMNTEAFF.

About this clonotype itself: At one boundary the junction diverges from the germline segment, which might be a read error. This chain joins TRBV7-9 and TRBJ2-2; D possibly corresponds to TRBD2 (6 bases). The germline CDR1 and CDR2 sequences are SEHNR and FQNEAQ (reference sequence). CDR3 size: 15 residues. CDR3 sequence: CASRDGGLGTGVLFF. CDR3 in DNA: TGTGCCAGCAGGGACGGAGGGCTTGGCACCGGGGTGCTGTTTTTT.

To note about this clonotype: This may come from a read error, since a much larger clone is one base off. The CDR3 nucleotides read TGCAGCGTTGAGCCGGACAGGGCTTGGAATGAGCCGTTCTTC. Translated: CSVEPDRAWNEPFF. The chain joins TRBV29-1 to TRBJ2-1, with 8 bases fitting TRBD1. Per germline, CDR1 SQVTM and CDR2 ANQGSEA. This CDR3 is built from 14 residues.

Ten or more counts support this clonotype. The chain recombines TRBV7-2 with TRBJ1-1; perhaps TRBD1 as D (6 bases). With 6 bases removed from V and 2 bases from J, the gap between germline ends came to 10 bases. Per germline, CDR1 SGHTA and CDR2 FQGNSA. The CDR3 is 13 amino acids. This CDR3 is CASRGAGNTEAFF. The DNA for the CDR3 is TGTGCCAGCAGGGGGGCAGGAAACACTGAAGCTTTCTTT.